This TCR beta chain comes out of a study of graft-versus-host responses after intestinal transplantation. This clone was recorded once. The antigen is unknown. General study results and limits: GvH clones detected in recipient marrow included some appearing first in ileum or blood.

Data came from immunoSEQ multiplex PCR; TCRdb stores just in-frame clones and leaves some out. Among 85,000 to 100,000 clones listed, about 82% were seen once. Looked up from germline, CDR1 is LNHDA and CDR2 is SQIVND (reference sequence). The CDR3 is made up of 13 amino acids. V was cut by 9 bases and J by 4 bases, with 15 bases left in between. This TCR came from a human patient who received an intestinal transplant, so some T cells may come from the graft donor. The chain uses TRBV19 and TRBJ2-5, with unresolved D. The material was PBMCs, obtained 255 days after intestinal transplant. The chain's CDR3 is CASTDRALETQYF. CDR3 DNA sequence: TGTGCCAGCACAGACCGGGCACTAGAGACCCAGTACTTC.